This TCR beta chain stems from a study of OX40 agonist ivuxolimab in advanced cancers. Across the whole study: Checkpoint inhibitors had been given previously to roughly 36% of patients.

Profiling relied on immunoSEQ multiplex PCR, and the TCRdb table lists in-frame clones only, not all of them. This table has 55,000 to 80,000 clones, roughly nine tenths appearing once. This sequence originates from an adult with an advanced solid tumor such as melanoma, head and neck, liver or kidney cancer. Sequenced here: CD4+ or CD8+ T cells sorted from blood, sampled in a trial of the OX40 agonist ivuxolimab.

This CDR3 is CASSLLAGGTDTQYF. The CDR3 nucleotides read TGTGCCAGCAGCTTATTAGCGGGAGGCACAGATACGCAGTATTTT. This rearrangement joins TRBV7-9 to TRBJ2-3, with 9 bases that match TRBD2. This CDR3 comprises 15 residues. Germline CDR1 SEHNR, CDR2 FQNEAQ (reference sequence). The V gene end was trimmed by 2 bases and the J gene end by 1 base; junction bases not matched to a gene: 1.